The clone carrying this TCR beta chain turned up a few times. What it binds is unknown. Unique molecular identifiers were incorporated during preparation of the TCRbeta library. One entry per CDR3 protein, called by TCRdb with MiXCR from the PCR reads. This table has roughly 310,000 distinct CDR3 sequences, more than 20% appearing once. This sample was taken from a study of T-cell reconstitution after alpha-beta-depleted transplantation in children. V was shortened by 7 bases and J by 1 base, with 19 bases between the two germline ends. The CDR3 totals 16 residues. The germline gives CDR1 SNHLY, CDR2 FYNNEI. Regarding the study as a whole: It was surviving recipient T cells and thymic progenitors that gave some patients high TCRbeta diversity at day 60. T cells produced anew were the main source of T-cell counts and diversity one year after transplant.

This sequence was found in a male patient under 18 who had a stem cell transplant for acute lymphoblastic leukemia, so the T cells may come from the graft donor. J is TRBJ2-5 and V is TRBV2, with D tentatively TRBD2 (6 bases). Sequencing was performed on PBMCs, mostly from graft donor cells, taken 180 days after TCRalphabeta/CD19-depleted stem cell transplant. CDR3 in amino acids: CASTLRGGALQETQYF. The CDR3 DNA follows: TGTGCCAGCACCCTACGAGGCGGGGCCCTCCAAGAGACCCAGTACTTC.